This T cell receptor (beta chain) comes out of a study of blood T cell repertoires in COVID-19. At the level of the study: COVID-19 samples, acute and convalescent, were from the United States, Italy and Spain. The cDNA or gDNA used as material had been derived from T cells, B-cell-depleted T cells, or PBMCs.

Source study methods: For nucleated cells, counts were estimated from reference gene primer amplification. Clones were sequenced by immunoSEQ multiplex PCR, and TCRdb holds only the in-frame ones, with some missing. V and J calls and clone size are those listed in that table; D and trimming were worked out from the DNA. The sample has tens of thousands of clones, about 86% seen once. The germline V and J ends were trimmed by 4 bases and 2 bases, with 14 bases remaining between them. The CDR3 spans 14 residues. Germline assignment: CDR1 GTSNPN and CDR2 SVGIG (reference sequence). Sample: peripheral blood. The sequence was obtained from a human donor in a cohort sampled during active COVID-19. The V call is TRBV30, the J call TRBJ1-1, with D possibly being TRBD1 (5 bases). In DNA, the CDR3 is TGTGCCTGGAAAGCAGGGTCCGCAAACACTGAAGCTTTCTTT. Its protein product is CAWKAGSANTEAFF. Drawing the rest from reference TRBV30 and TRBJ1-1, the complete variable domain is SQTIHQWPATLVQPVGSPLSLECTVEGTSNPNLYWYRQAAGRGLQLLFYSVGIGQISSEVPQNLSASRPQDRQFILSSKKLLLSDSGFYLCAWKAGSANTEAFFGQGTRLTVV.